A selection of T cell receptor beta chains follows, all from one sample in a study of tumor and adjacent non-tumor tissue in lung cancer. TCRdb ran MiXCR on the multiplex PCR reads and lists one entry per CDR3 protein. The sample has some 99,000 distinct CDR3 sequences; 62% are singletons. The sequenced material came from distant non-tumor lung tissue. These receptors came from a man in his sixties with non-small cell lung cancer. Both conserved end residues are part of each CDR3. The order of the fields is clone size, V gene, J gene, D gene, CDR3 protein, CDR3 DNA. D genes are given only for firm matches. Not every row has a clone size; where given, it reads once, few, many or a size class.

-	TRBV7-2	TRBJ2-2	-	CASSPSGRGPNTGELFF	TGTGCCAGCAGCCCCTCCGGTAGGGGACCGAACACCGGGGAGCTGTTTTTT
many	TRBV4-1	TRBJ2-4	TRBD1	CASSQPGQGMSIQYF	TGCGCCAGCAGCCAGCCCGGACAGGGGATGAGCATTCAGTACTTC
-	TRBV6-2/TRBV6-3	TRBJ1-2	-	CASRLPLCDYGYTF	TGTGCCAGCAGGCTTCCCCTATGTGACTATGGCTACACCTTC
many	TRBV20-1	TRBJ2-3	-	CSAETSDTQYF	TGCAGTGCCGAGACTAGTGATACGCAGTATTTT
many	TRBV24-1	TRBJ2-1	TRBD2	CATSDSGLAAYNEQFF	TGTGCCACCAGTGATTCCGGACTAGCGGCCTACAATGAGCAGTTCTTC
many	TRBV24-1	TRBJ2-1	-	CATSDLGHNEQFF	TGTGCCACCAGTGATTTGGGACACAATGAGCAGTTCTTC
-	TRBV4-3	TRBJ2-3	-	CTSSQRLRRGTDTQYF	TGCACCAGCAGCCAACGTTTAAGACGGGGGACAGATACGCAGTATTTT
-	TRBV29-1	TRBJ2-7	TRBD2	CSVAGLAVCEQYF	TGCAGCGTTGCGGGTCTAGCGGTCTGCGAGCAGTACTTC
-	TRBV12-3/TRBV12-4	TRBJ2-3	TRBD1	CTSSSSDRGSTGTQYF	TGTACCAGCAGTTCCAGTGACAGGGGGAGTACAGGTACGCAGTATTTT
-	TRBV11-3	TRBJ2-2	-	CACSPEEFTGELLF	TGTGCCTGCAGCCCCGAAGAGTTCACCGGGGAGCTGCTTTTT
-	TRBV11-1	TRBJ2-5	-	CASKGVYQETQYF	TGTGCCAGCAAGGGCGTGTACCAAGAGACCCAGTACTTC
many	TRBV4-3	TRBJ2-5	-	CASSAEGARQETQYF	TGCGCCAGCAGCGCAGAAGGGGCCCGACAAGAGACCCAGTACTTC
many	TRBV5-6	TRBJ2-2	TRBD2	CASSLGLAGVTGELFF	TGTGCCAGCAGCTTGGGACTAGCGGGAGTTACCGGGGAGCTGTTTTTT
-	TRBV28	TRBJ2-5	-	CASSSGLALSLETQYF	TGTGCCAGCAGTTCGGGGCTAGCTCTTAGTTTGGAGACCCAGTACTTC
-	TRBV20-1	TRBJ2-3	TRBD2	CSASDTSSGRADTLYF	TGCAGTGCTAGCGATACAAGCAGCGGGAGGGCAGATACGCTGTATTTT
-	TRBV6-2/TRBV6-3	TRBJ2-5	TRBD2	CASSSAGITQETQYF	TGTGCCAGCAGTTCAGCGGGGATAACACAAGAGACCCAGTACTTC
-	TRBV20-1	TRBJ1-1	-	CSAYPPGGLKGAFF	TGCAGTGCTTACCCCCCCGGGGGCCTTAAAGGAGCTTTCTTT
-	TRBV12-3/TRBV12-4	TRBJ2-7	TRBD2	CASSFHGTSGKSYEQYF	TGTGCCAGCAGTTTCCACGGGACTAGCGGGAAGTCCTACGAGCAGTACTTC
-	TRBV4-3	TRBJ2-3	-	CTCSPKGGDRTDTQYF	TGCACCTGCAGCCCCAAGGGCGGCGATCGTACAGATACGCAGTATTTT
-	TRBV29-1	TRBJ1-2	-	CSVEETGYYNTF	TGCAGCGTTGAAGAAACGGGCTATTACAACACCTTC
-	TRBV29-1	TRBJ2-1	TRBD2	CSVLLAVYNEQLF	TGCAGCGTTTTACTAGCGGTCTACAATGAGCAGCTCTTC
medium-sized	TRBV10-3	TRBJ2-5	TRBD1	CATSRDRGLQETQYF	TGTGCCACAAGCCGGGACAGGGGGCTTCAAGAGACCCAGTACTTC
-	TRBV13	TRBJ1-1	-	CASNRQVNTGAFF	TGTGCCAGCAACCGACAGGTGAACACTGGAGCTTTCTTC
-	TRBV4-2	TRBJ2-4	-	CARSQEGGQSFKNIQYF	TGTGCCAGAAGCCAAGAGGGAGGACAAAGTTTCAAAAACATTCAGTACTTC
-	TRBV11-1	TRBJ2-7	TRBD1	CASNNTGESYEQYF	TGTGCCAGCAACAATACAGGGGAGTCATACGAGCAGTACTTC
many	TRBV4-1	TRBJ2-7	TRBD1	CASSQPLGQAYEQYF	TGCGCCAGCAGCCAACCGTTGGGACAGGCCTACGAGCAGTACTTC
many	TRBV12-3/TRBV12-4	TRBJ1-2	TRBD1	CASRPGGRGLGYTF	TGTGCCAGCAGGCCGGGGGGCAGGGGGCTTGGCTACACCTTC
few	TRBV9	TRBJ2-3	TRBD2	CASSEGGLASDTQYF	TGTGCCAGCAGCGAAGGGGGACTAGCTTCAGATACGCAGTATTTT
many	TRBV12-3/TRBV12-4	TRBJ2-3	-	CASSLGFTDTQYF	TGTGCCAGCAGTTTAGGGTTCACAGATACGCAGTATTTT
-	TRBV6-5	TRBJ2-1	TRBD2	CASSRSGGSYNEKFF	TGTGCCAGCAGCCGTAGCGGGGGGTCCTACAATGAGAAATTCTTC
-	TRBV20-1	TRBJ2-1	TRBD2	CSAKDSSGIDNEQFF	TGCAGTGCTAAAGATTCGAGCGGGATTGATAATGAGCAGTTCTTC
once	TRBV6-1	TRBJ2-1	-	CTSTANPYYNEQLF	TGTACCAGCACGGCGAATCCCTACTACAATGAGCAGCTCTTC
-	TRBV14	TRBJ1-1	-	CASESTAGGESTEAFF	TGTGCTAGCGAATCAACAGCCGGCGGGGAGAGCACTGAAGCTTTCTTT
-	TRBV12-3/TRBV12-4	TRBJ2-6	-	CASSPGTSVSGANDLTF	TGTGCCAGCAGTCCTGGAACTTCTGTCTCTGGGGCCAATGACCTGACTTTC
many	TRBV7-9	TRBJ2-3	-	CASSAQGDSTDTQYF	TGTGCCAGCAGCGCTCAGGGTGATAGCACAGATACGCAGTATTTT
-	TRBV5-1	TRBJ2-1	TRBD2	CASSSRLAGASSYNEQFF	TGCGCCAGCAGCTCGAGACTAGCGGGAGCTAGCTCCTATAATGAGCAGTTCTTC
many	TRBV5-1	TRBJ2-3	-	CASSLAGLPDTQYF	TGCGCCAGCAGCTTGGCGGGACTTCCAGATACGCAGTATTTT
many	TRBV12-3/TRBV12-4	TRBJ1-1	TRBD1	CASTKTGGANTEAFF	TGTGCCAGCACCAAGACAGGGGGAGCCAACACTGAAGCTTTCTTT
medium-sized	TRBV11-3	TRBJ2-3	-	CASSLGLARDTQYF	TGTGCCAGCAGCTTGGGGCTAGCTAGGGATACGCAGTATTTT
-	TRBV6-5	TRBJ1-1	-	CANSPATGNTEAFF	TGTGCCAACAGTCCGGCGACAGGTAACACTGAAGCTTTCTTT
-	TRBV5-4	TRBJ2-1	-	CASRIGDCAYNEQFF	TGTGCCAGTAGAATCGGGGACTGTGCCTACAATGAGCAGTTCTTC
-	TRBV11-2	TRBJ2-7	-	CASSLGGSASCYEQYF	TGTGCCAGCAGCTTAGGGGGGTCAGCGAGCTGCTACGAGCAGTACTTC
-	TRBV29-1	TRBJ2-3	-	CSVEGRDGWGARLIDTQYF	TGTAGCGTTGAAGGAAGGGATGGATGGGGAGCGAGGCTTATAGATACGCAGTATTTT
-	TRBV2	TRBJ2-3	TRBD1	CASSSNRGPIDTQYF	TGTGCCAGCAGTTCCAACAGGGGGCCGATAGATACGCAGTATTTT
-	TRBV11-3	TRBJ1-3	-	CASRQDFGKTIYF	TGTGCCAGCCGACAAGACTTTGGAAAAACCATATATTTT
-	TRBV11-1	TRBJ2-7	-	CACSLEGTFSGRYF	TGTGCCTGCAGCTTAGAGGGGACCTTCTCCGGGCGGTACTTC
few	TRBV10-3	TRBJ2-6	-	CAISVGSSGANVLTF	TGTGCCATCAGTGTTGGGAGCTCTGGGGCCAACGTCCTGACTTTC
many	TRBV6-1	TRBJ2-7	-	CASSGSGPSYEQYF	TGTGCCAGCAGTGGATCGGGACCGTCCTACGAGCAGTACTTC
once	TRBV11-3	TRBJ2-3	TRBD2	CVSSPGGSADTQYF	TGTGTCAGCAGCCCGGGGGGGTCCGCGGATACGCAGTATTTT
-	TRBV5-5	TRBJ2-7	TRBD1	CASSSPGTGGYDEQYF	TGTGCCAGCAGCTCACCCGGGACAGGGGGCTACGACGAGCAGTACTTC
-	TRBV28	TRBJ2-3	-	CASSPRDRTDTQYF	TGTGCCAGCAGTCCTCGAGACCGTACAGATACGCAGTATTTT
-	TRBV11-2	TRBJ2-5	TRBD2	CASSATSGSGETHHF	TGTGCCAGCAGCGCCACTAGCGGGAGTGGAGAGACCCATCACTTC
many	TRBV6-5	TRBJ1-1	-	CATSNQGLNTEAFF	TGTGCCACCAGTAACCAGGGATTGAACACTGAAGCTTTCTTT
many	TRBV6-2/TRBV6-3	TRBJ2-7	TRBD2	CASSRGGVRYEQYF	TGTGCCAGCAGTCGGGGGGGAGTCCGCTACGAGCAGTACTTC
many	TRBV12-3/TRBV12-4	TRBJ1-1	-	CASSSTRGGYTEAFF	TGTGCCAGCAGTTCTACCAGGGGAGGGTACACTGAAGCTTTCTTT